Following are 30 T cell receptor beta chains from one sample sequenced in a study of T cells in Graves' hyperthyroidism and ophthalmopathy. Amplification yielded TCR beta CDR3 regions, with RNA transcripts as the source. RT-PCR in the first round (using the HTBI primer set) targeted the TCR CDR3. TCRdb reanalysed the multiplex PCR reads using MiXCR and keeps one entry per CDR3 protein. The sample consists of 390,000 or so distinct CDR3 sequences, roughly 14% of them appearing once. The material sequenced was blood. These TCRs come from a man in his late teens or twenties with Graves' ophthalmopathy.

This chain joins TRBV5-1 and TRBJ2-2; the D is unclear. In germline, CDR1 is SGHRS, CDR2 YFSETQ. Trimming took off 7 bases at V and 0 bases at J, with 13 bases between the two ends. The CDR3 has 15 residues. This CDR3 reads CASQVFSANTGELFF. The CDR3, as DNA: TGCGCCAGCCAAGTTTTCAGCGCGAACACCGGGGAGCTGTTTTTT.

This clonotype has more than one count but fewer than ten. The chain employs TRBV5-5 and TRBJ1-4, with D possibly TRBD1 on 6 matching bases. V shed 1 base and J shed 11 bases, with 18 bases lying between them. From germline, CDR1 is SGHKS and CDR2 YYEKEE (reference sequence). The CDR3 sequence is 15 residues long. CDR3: CASSLQLIGGGKLFF. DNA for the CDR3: TGTGCCAGCAGCTTGCAACTAATAGGGGGAGGGAAACTGTTTTTT.

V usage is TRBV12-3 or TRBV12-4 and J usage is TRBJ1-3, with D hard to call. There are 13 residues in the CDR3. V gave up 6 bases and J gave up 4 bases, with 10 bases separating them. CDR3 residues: CASSSWRGNTIYF. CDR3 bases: TGTGCCAGCAGCTCCTGGAGGGGAAACACCATATATTTT.

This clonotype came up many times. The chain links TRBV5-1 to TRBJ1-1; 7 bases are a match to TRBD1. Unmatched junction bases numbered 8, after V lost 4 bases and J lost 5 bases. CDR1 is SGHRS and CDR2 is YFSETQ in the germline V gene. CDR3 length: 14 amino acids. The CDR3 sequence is CASSINQGGTEAFF. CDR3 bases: TGCGCCAGCAGCATAAATCAGGGGGGGACTGAAGCTTTCTTT.

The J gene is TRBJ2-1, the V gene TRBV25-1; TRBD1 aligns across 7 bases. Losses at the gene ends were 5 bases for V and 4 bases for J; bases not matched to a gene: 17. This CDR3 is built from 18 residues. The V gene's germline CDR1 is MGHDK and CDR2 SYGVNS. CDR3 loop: CASSHLRALQGSYNEQFF. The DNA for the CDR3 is TGTGCCAGCAGTCACCTTAGGGCCCTACAGGGGAGTTACAATGAGCAGTTCTTC.

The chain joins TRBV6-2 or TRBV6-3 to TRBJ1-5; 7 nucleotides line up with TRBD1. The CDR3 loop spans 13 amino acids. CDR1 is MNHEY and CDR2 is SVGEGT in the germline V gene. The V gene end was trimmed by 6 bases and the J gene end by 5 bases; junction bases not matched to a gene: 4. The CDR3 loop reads CASRGTEYQPQHF. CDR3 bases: TGTGCCAGCAGGGGGACAGAATATCAGCCCCAGCATTTT.

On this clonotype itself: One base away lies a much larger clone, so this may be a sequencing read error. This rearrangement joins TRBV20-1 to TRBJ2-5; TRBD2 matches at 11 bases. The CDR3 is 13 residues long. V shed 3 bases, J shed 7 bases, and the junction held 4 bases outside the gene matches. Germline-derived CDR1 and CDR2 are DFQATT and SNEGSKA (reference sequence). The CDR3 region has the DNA TGCAGTGCTAGTGTAGGACTAGCGGGGACCCAGTACTTC. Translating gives CSASVGLAGTQYF.

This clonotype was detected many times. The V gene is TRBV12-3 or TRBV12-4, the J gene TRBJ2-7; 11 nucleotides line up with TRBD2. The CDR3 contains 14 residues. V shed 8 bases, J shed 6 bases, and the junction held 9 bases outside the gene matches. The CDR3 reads CASRIAGGPSEQYF. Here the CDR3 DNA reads TGTGCCAGCCGAATAGCGGGAGGGCCCTCCGAGCAGTACTTC.

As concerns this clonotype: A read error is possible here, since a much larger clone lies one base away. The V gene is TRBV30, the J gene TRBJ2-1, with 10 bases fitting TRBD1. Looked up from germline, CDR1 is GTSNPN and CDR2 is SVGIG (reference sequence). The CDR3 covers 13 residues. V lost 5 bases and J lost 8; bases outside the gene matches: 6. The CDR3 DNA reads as TGTGCCTGGTCCGGGACAGGGGACGATGAGCAGTTCTTC. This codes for CAWSGTGDDEQFF.

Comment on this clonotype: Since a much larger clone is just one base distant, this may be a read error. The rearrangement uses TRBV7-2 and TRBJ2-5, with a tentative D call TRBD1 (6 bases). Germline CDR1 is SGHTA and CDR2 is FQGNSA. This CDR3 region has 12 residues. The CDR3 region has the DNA TGTGCCAGCAGCCAGGGGATACAGACCCAGCACTTC. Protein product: CASSQGIQTQHF.

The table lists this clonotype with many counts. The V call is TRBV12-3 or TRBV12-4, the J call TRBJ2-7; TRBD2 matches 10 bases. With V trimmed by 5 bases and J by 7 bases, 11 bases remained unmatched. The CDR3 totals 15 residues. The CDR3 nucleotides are TGTGCCAGCAGTCAGCTAGCGGGGGCGGCCGGGGAGCAGTACTTC. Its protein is CASSQLAGAAGEQYF.

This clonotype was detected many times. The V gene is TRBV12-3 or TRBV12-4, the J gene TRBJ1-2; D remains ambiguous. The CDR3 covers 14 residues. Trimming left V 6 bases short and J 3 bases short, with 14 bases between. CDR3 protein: CASSRSPVDYGYTF. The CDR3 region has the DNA TGTGCCAGCAGCCGATCCCCTGTGGACTATGGCTACACCTTC.

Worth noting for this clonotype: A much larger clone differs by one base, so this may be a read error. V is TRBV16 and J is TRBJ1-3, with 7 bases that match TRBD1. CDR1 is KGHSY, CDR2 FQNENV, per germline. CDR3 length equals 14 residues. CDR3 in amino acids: CASTQGTAGNTIYF. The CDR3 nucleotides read TGTGCCAGCACCCAAGGGACAGCTGGAAACACCATATATTTT.

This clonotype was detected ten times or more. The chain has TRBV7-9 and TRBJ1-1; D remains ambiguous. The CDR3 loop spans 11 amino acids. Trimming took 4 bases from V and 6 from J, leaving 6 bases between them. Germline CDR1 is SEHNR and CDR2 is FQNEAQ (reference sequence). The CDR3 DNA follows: TGTGCCAGCAGCTCCCGTGCTGAAGCTTTCTTT. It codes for CASSSRAEAFF.

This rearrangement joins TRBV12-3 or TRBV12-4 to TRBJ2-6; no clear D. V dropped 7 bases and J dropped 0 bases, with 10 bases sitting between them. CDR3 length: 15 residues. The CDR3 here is CASTNVNSGANVLTF. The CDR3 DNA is TGTGCCAGCACGAATGTTAACTCTGGGGCCAACGTCCTGACTTTC.

The CDR3 bases are TGCGCCAGCAGCCACCCAGGACAGGGAGTAGATACGCAGTATTTT. It codes for CASSHPGQGVDTQYF. The gene calls are TRBV4-1 and TRBJ2-3, with TRBD1 matching 8 bases. This CDR3 region has 15 residues. Germline lookup yields CDR1 MGHRA and CDR2 YSYEKL. V was pared by 3 bases and J by 5 bases, with 7 bases of the junction left unmatched.

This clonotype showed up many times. The CDR3 DNA reads TGCGCCAGCAGCTTGCTCCCAGGGGAGAGCAATCAGCCCCAGCATTTT. Protein: CASSLLPGESNQPQHF. The chain uses TRBV5-1 and TRBJ1-5, with D possibly TRBD1 on 6 matching bases. V shed 1 base and J shed 1 base, with 12 bases lying between them. CDR1 and CDR2 from the germline V gene are SGHRS and YFSETQ. CDR3 length: 16 residues. Drawing the rest from reference TRBV5-1 and TRBJ1-5, the complete variable domain is KAGVTQTPRYLIKTRGQQVTLSCSPISGHRSVSWYQQTPGQGLQFLFEYFSETQRNKGNFPGRFSGRQFSNSRSEMNVSTLELGDSALYLCASSLLPGESNQPQHFGDGTRLSIL.

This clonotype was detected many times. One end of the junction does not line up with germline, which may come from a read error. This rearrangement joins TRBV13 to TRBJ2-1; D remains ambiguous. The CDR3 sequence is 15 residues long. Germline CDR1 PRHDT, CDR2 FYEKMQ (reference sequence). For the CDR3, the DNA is TGCGCCAGCAGCTTGGCGGTGAGCTCCTACAATGAGCAGTTCTTC. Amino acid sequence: CASSLAVSSYNEQFF.

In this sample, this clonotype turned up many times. The chain's CDR3 is CASSLFRGSGELFF. The CDR3 nucleotides read TGTGCCAGCAGTTTATTCCGGGGATCCGGGGAGCTGTTTTTT. V usage is TRBV12-3 or TRBV12-4 and J usage is TRBJ2-2; tentatively, D is TRBD2 (5 bases). The CDR3 spans 14 residues. V lost 2 bases, J lost 6 bases, and 10 bases lay in between.

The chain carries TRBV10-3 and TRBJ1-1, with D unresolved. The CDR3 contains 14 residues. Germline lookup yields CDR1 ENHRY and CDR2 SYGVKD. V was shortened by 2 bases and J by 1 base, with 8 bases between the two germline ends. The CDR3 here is CAISEMEPNTEAFF. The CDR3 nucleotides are TGTGCCATCAGTGAGATGGAGCCGAACACTGAAGCTTTCTTT.

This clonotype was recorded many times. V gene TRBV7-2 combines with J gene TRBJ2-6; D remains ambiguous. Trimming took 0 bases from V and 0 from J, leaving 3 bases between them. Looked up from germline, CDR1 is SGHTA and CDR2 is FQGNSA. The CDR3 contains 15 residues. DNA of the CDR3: TGTGCCAGCAGCTTAGCTCACTCTGGGGCCAACGTCCTGACTTTC. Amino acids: CASSLAHSGANVLTF.

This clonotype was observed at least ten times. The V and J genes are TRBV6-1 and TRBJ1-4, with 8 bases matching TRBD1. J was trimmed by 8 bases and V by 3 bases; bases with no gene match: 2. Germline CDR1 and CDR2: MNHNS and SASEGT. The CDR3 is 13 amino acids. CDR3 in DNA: TGTGCCAGCAGTGACGGGACAGGCGAAAAACTGTTTTTT. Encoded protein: CASSDGTGEKLFF.

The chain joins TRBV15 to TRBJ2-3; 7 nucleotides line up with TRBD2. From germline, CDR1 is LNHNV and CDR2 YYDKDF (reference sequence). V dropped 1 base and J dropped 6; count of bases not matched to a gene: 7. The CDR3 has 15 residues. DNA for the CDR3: TGTGCCACCAGCAGAGGGGGGGGAGCCTCGGATACGCAGTATTTT. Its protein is CATSRGGGASDTQYF. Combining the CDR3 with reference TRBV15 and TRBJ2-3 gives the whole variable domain DAMVIQNPRYQVTQFGKPVTLSCSQTLNHNVMYWYQQKSSQAPKLLFHYYDKDFNNEADTPDNFQSRRPNTSFCFLDIRSPGLGDTAMYLCATSRGGGASDTQYFGPGTRLTVL.

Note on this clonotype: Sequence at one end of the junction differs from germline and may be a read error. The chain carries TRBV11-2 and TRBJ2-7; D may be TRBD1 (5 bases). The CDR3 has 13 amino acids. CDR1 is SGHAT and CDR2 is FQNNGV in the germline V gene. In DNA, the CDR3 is TGTGCCAGCAGCTTAGGGGGCTCCCACGAGCAGTACTTC. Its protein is CASSLGGSHEQYF.

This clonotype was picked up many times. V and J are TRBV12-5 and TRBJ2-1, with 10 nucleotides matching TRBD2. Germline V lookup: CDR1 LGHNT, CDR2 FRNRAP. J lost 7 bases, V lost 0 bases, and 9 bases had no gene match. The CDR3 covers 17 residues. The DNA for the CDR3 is TGTGCTAGTGGTTTGGTACGGCTAGCGGGGGCCAGGAATGAGCAGTTCTTC. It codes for CASGLVRLAGARNEQFF. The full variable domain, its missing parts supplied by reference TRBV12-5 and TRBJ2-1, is DARVTQTPRHKVTEMGQEVTMRCQPILGHNTVFWYRQTMMQGLELLAYFRNRAPLDDSGMPKDRFSAEMPDATLATLKIQPSEPRDSAVYFCASGLVRLAGARNEQFFGPGTRLTVL.

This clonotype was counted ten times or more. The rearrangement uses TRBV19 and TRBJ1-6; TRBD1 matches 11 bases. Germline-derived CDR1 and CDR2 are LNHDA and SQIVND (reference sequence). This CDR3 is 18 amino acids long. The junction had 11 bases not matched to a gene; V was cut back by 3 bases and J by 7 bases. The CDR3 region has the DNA TGTGCCAGTAGTATCGGCGGGACAGGGGGAAGGAGAAATTCACCCCTCCACTTT. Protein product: CASSIGGTGGRRNSPLHF.

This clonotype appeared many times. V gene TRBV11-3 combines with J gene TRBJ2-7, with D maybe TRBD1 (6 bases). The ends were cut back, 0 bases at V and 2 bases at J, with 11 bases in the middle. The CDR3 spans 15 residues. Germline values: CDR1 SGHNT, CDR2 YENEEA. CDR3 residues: CASSLEWTEAYEQYF. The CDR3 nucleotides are TGTGCCAGCAGCTTAGAATGGACAGAAGCCTACGAGCAGTACTTC.

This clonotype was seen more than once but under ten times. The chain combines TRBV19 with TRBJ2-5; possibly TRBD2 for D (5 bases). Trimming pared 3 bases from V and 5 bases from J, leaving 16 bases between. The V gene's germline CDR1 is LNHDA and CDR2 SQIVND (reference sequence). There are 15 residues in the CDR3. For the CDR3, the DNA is TGTGCCAGTAGTATTCTCTGGAGCGCGGGTGAGACCCAGTACTTC. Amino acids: CASSILWSAGETQYF.

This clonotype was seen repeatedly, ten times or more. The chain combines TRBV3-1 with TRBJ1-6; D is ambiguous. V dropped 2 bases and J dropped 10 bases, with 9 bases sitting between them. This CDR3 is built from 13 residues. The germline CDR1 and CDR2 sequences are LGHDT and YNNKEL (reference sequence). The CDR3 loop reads CASSQSLESPLHF. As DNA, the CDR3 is TGTGCCAGCAGCCAATCTCTCGAATCACCCCTCCACTTT.

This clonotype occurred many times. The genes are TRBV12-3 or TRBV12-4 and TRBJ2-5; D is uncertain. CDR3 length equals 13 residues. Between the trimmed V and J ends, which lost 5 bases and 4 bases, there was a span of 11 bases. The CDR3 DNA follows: TGTGCCAGCAGTATGGCGGTAGGAGAGACCCAGTACTTC. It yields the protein CASSMAVGETQYF.